This TCR beta chain was sequenced during a study of shared clonotypes between healthy human individuals. Here immunoSEQ multiplex PCR was the method, and the copy in TCRdb shows in-frame clones only, minus some. This sample has a few million clones; more than 80% occur once, and the top ten carry about 0.39%. V shed 6 bases and J 7 bases; nucleotides not matched to a gene: 0. The CDR3 sequence is 11 residues long. Germline CDR1 MNHNS, CDR2 SASEGT. This clonotype was obtained from a man aged 18 to 30 in good health. Some clones in this sample may be carry-over from other donors' samples. The sequenced sample was naive CD4+ T cells from PBMCs. Described subset: CD45RA+ positively selected. This chain links TRBV6-1 with TRBJ2-7; TRBD2 matches at 10 bases. CDR3 sequence reads: CASRGLAEQYF. In DNA form, the CDR3 reads TGTGCCAGCAGGGGACTAGCGGAGCAGTACTTC.